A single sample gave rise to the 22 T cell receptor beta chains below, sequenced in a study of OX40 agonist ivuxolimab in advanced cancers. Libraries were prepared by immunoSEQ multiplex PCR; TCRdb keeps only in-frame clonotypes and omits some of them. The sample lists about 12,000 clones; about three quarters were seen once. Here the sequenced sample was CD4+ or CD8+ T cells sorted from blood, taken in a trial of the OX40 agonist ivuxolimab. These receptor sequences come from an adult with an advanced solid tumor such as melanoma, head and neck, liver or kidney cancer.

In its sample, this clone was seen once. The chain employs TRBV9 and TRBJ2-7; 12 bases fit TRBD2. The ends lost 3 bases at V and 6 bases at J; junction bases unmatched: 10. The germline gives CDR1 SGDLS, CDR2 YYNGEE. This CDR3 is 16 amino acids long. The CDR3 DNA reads TGTGCCAGCAGCGGGTTCTCTAGCGGGAGGGAGGGCGAGCAGTACTTC. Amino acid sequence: CASSGFSSGREGEQYF.

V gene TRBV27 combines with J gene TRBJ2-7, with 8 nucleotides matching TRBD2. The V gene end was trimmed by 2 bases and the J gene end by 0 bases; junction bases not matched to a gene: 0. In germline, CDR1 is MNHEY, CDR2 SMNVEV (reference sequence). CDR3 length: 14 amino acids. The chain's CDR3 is CASSLSGGSYEQYF. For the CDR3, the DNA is TGTGCCAGCAGTTTAAGCGGGGGCTCCTACGAGCAGTACTTC.

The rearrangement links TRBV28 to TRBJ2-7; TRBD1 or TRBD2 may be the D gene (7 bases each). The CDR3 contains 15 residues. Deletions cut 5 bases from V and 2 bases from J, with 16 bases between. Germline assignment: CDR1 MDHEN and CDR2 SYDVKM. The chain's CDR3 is CASSLSGGVPYEQYF. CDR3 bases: TGTGCCAGCAGTCTCTCAGGGGGGGTTCCCTACGAGCAGTACTTC.

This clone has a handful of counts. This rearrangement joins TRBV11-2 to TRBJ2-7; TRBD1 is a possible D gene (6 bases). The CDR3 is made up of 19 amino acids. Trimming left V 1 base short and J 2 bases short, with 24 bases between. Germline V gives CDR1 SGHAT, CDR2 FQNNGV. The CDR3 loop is CASSLGGFGQNHPPYEQYF. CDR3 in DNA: TGTGCCAGCAGCTTAGGAGGTTTTGGACAGAACCATCCCCCCTACGAGCAGTACTTC.

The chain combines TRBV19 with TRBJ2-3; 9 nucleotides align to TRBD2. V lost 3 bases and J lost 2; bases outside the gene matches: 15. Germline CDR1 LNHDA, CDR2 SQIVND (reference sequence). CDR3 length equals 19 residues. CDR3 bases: TGTGCCAGTAGTATTTACCCTCCGTCCGCGGGGGGGACCACAGATACGCAGTATTTT. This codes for CASSIYPPSAGGTTDTQYF.

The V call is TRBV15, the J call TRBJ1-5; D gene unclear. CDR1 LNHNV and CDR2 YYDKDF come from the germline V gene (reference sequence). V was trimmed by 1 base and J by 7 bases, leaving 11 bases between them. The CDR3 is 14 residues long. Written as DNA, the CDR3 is TGTGCCACCAGCAGAGGGACCTTCGGGCAGCCCCAGCATTTT. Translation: CATSRGTFGQPQHF.

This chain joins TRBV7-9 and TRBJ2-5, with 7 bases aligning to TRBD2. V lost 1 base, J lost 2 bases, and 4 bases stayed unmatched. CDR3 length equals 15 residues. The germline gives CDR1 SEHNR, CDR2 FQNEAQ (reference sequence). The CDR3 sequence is CASSLGVGLQETQYF. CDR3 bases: TGTGCCAGCAGCTTAGGGGTGGGACTACAAGAGACCCAGTACTTC.

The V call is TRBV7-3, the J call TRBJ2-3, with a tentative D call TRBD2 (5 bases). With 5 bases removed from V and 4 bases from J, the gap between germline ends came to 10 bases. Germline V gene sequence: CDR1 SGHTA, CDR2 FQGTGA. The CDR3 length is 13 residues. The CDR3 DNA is TGTGCCAGCAGCCCCCACGGGGCAGATACGCAGTATTTT. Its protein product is CASSPHGADTQYF.

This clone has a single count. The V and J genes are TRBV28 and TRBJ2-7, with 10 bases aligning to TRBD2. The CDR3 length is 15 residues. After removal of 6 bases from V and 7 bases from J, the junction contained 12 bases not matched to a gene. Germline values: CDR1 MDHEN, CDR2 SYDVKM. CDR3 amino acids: CASSTRPSGSGEQYF. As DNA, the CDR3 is TGTGCCAGCAGCACGCGCCCTAGCGGGAGTGGGGAGCAGTACTTC.

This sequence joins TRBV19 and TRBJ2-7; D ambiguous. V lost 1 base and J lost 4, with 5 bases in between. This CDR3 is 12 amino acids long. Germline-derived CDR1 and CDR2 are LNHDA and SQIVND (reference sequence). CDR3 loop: CASSIGGYEQYF. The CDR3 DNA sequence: TGTGCCAGTAGTATAGGAGGATACGAGCAGTACTTC.

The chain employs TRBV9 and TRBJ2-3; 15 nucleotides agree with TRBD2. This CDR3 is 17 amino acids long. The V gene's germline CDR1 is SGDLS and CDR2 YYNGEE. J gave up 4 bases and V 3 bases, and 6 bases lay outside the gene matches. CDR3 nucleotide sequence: TGTGCCAGCAGCGCCGGGACTAGCGGGGGGAGGGCAGATACGCAGTATTTT. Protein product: CASSAGTSGGRADTQYF.

The CDR3 protein is CASSPGLAGVRNEQFF. DNA of the CDR3: TGTGCCAGCAGCCCGGGACTAGCGGGAGTGAGAAATGAGCAGTTCTTC. The rearrangement joins TRBV9 to TRBJ2-1, with 14 bases fitting TRBD2. This CDR3 is built from 16 residues. Germline values: CDR1 SGDLS, CDR2 YYNGEE. The trim removed 4 bases at V and 7 bases at J, leaving 7 bases unmatched. The variable domain in full, with the rest retrieved from reference TRBV9 and TRBJ2-1, is DSGVTQTPKHLITATGQRVTLRCSPRSGDLSVYWYQQSLDQGLQFLIQYYNGEERAKGNILERFSAQQFPDLHSELNLSSLELGDSALYFCASSPGLAGVRNEQFFGPGTRLTVL.

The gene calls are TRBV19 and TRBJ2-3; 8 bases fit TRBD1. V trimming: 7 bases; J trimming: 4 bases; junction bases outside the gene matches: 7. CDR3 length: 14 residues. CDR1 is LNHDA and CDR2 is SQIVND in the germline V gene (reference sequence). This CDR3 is CASTPGTGADTQYF. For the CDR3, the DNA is TGTGCCAGTACCCCAGGGACAGGTGCAGATACGCAGTATTTT. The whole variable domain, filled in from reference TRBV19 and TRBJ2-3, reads DGGITQSPKYLFRKEGQNVTLSCEQNLNHDAMYWYRQDPGQGLRLIYYSQIVNDFQKGDIAEGYSVSREKKESFPLTVTSAQKNPTAFYLCASTPGTGADTQYFGPGTRLTVL.

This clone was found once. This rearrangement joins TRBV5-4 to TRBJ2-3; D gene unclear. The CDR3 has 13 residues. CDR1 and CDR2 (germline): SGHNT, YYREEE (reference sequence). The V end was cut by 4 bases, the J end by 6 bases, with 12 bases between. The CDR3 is CASSVRTEDTQYF. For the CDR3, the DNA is TGTGCCAGCAGCGTTCGAACAGAGGATACGCAGTATTTT.

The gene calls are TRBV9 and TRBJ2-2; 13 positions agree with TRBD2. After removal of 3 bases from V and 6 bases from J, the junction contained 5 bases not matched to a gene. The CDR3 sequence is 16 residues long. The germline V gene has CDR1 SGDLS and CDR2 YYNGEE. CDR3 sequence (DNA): TGTGCCAGCAGCGACACTAGCGGGGGGGCCGCCGGGGAGCTGTTTTTT. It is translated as CASSDTSGGAAGELFF.

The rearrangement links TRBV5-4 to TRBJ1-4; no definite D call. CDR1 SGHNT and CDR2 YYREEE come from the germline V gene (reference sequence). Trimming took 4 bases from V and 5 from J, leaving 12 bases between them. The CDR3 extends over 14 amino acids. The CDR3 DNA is TGTGCCAGCAGCCCTGAGGGATTAAATGAAAAACTGTTTTTT. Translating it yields CASSPEGLNEKLFF.

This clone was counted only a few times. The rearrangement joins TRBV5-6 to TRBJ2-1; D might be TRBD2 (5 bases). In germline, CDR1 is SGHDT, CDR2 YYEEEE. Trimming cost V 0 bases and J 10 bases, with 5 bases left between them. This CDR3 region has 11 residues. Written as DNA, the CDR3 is TGTGCCAGCAGCTTGGGCGGGGAGCAGTTCTTC. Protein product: CASSLGGEQFF.

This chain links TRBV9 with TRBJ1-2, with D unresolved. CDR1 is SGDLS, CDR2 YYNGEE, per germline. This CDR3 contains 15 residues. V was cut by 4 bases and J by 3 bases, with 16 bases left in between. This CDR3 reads CASSQNPDPYYGYTF. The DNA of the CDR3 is TGTGCCAGCAGCCAAAATCCCGATCCCTACTATGGCTACACCTTC.

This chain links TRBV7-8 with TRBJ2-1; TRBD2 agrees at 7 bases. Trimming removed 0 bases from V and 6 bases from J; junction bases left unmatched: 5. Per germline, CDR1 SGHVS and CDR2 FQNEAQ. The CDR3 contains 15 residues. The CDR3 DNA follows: TGTGCCAGCAGCTTAGCGCTATGGGAGGGCAATGAGCAGTTCTTC. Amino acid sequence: CASSLALWEGNEQFF.

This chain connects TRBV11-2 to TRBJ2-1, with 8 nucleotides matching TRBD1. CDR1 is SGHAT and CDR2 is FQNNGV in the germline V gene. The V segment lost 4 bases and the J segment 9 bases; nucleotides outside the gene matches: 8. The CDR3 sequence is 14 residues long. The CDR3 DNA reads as TGTGCCAGCAGCTCCGATACGACAGGGGCTGAGCAGTTCTTC. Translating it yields CASSSDTTGAEQFF. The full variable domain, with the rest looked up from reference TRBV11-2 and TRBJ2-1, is EAGVAQSPRYKIIEKRQSVAFWCNPISGHATLYWYQQILGQGPKLLIQFQNNGVVDDSQLPKDRFSAERLKGVDSTLKIQPAKLEDSAVYLCASSSDTTGAEQFFGPGTRLTVL.

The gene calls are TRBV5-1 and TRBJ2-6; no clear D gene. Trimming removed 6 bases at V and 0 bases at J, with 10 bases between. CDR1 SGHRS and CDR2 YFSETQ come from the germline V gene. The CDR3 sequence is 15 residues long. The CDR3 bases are TGCGCCAGCACTGAGGACCTCTCTGGGGCCAACGTCCTGACTTTC. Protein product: CASTEDLSGANVLTF.

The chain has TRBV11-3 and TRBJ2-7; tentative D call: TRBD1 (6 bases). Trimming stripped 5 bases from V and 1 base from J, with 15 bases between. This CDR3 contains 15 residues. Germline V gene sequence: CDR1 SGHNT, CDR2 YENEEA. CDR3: CASSLRGGQSYEQYF. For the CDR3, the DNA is TGTGCCAGCAGCCTCCGGGGCGGACAGTCCTACGAGCAGTACTTC.